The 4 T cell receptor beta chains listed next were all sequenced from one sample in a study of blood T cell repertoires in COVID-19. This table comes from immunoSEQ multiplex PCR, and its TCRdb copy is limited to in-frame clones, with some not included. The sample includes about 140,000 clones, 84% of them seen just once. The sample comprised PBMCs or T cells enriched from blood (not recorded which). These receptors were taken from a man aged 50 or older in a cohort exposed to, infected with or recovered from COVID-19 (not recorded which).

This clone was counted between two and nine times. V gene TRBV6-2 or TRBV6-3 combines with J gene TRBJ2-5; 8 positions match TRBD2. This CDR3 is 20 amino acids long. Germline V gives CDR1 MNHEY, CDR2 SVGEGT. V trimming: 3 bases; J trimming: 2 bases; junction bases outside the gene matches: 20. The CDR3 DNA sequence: TGTGCCAGCAGTTATACGGCTGCCGTACGGGGGCGCGGGGGGCAAGAGACCCAGTACTTC. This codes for CASSYTAAVRGRGGQETQYF.

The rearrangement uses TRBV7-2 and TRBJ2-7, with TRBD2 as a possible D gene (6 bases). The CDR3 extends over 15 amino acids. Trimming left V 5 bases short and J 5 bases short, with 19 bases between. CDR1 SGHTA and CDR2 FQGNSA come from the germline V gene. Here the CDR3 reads CASSQGTGILDEQYF. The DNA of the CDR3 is TGTGCCAGCAGCCAAGGGACTGGCATTTTGGACGAGCAGTACTTC.

The CDR3 loop is CASSPGGGSGANVLTF. CDR3 DNA sequence: TGCGCCAGCAGCCCCGGGGGGGGCTCTGGGGCCAACGTCCTGACTTTC. The chain uses TRBV4-3 and TRBJ2-6, with 8 positions matching TRBD2. There are 16 residues in the CDR3. CDR1 and CDR2 (germline): LGHNA, YSLEER. The trim removed 4 bases at V and 0 bases at J, leaving 2 bases unmatched.

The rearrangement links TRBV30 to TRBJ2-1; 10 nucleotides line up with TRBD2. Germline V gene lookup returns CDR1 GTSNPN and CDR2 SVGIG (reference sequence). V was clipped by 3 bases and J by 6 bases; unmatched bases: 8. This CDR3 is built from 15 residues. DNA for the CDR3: TGTGCCTGGAGGGGGCCTAGCGGGAGAATCAATGAGCAGTTCTTC. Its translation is CAWRGPSGRINEQFF. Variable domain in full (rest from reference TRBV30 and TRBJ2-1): SQTIHQWPATLVQPVGSPLSLECTVEGTSNPNLYWYRQAAGRGLQLLFYSVGIGQISSEVPQNLSASRPQDRQFILSSKKLLLSDSGFYLCAWRGPSGRINEQFFGPGTRLTVL.